This TCR beta chain was identified in a study of Ad26.COV2.S vaccination and SARS-CoV-2 variants. Here immunoSEQ multiplex PCR was the method, and the copy in TCRdb shows in-frame clones only, minus some. The sample comprises around 500,000 clones, nearly 90% of which are singletons, and 1.7% rests with the top ten. In this sample, this clone turned up once. Treatment denoted: some 20 received Ad26.COV2.S at low or high dose, single or two shots; about 5 received placebo; per-sample allocation not given. Sampling took place 63 days after the first vaccine or placebo injection. Source: peripheral blood, taken in a trial of Ad26.COV2.S vaccine versus placebo. The TCR comes from a person between 18 and 59 years old who received the Ad26.COV2.S COVID-19 vaccine or a placebo.

In nucleotides, the CDR3 is TGTGCCAGCAGCCTCAGCGGGAGGGCTCACAATGAGCAGTTCTTC. As protein: CASSLSGRAHNEQFF. The chain carries TRBV6-5 and TRBJ2-1, with TRBD2 matching 10 bases. Germline V gene sequence: CDR1 MNHEY, CDR2 SVGAGI. J lost 5 bases, V lost 6 bases, and 7 bases had no gene match. The CDR3 covers 15 residues.